A selection of T cell receptor beta chains follows, all from one sample in a study of control samples from healthy donors and cancer patients. The table came from immunoSEQ multiplex PCR; TCRdb's copy has only in-frame clones and leaves some out. This sample has 150,000 or so clones, with 92% found just once. Sequencing was carried out using blood. All receptors come from a woman aged 25 to 39 in good health. Both conserved end residues are part of each CDR3. Fields, in order: D gene, J gene, V gene, clone size, CDR3 protein, CDR3 DNA. D genes are given only for firm matches. Size tells how often a clone was seen (once, few, many) or the class of an expanded clone, and some rows leave it out.

d_gene: NA
j_gene: TRBJ1-1
v_gene: TRBV7-6
abundance: NA
CDR3aa: CASSLTVNTEAFF
CDR3nt: TGTGCCAGCAGCTTGACAGTGAACACTGAAGCTTTCTTT

d_gene: NA
j_gene: TRBJ1-4
v_gene: TRBV6-2/TRBV6-3
abundance: few
CDR3aa: CASSSGMAATNEKLFF
CDR3nt: TGTGCCAGCAGTTCGGGAATGGCCGCAACTAATGAAAAACTGTTTTTT

d_gene: NA
j_gene: TRBJ2-7
v_gene: TRBV6-5
abundance: NA
CDR3aa: CASCDDMGNEQYF
CDR3nt: TGTGCCAGCTGCGATGACATGGGCAACGAGCAGTACTTC

d_gene: TRBD2
j_gene: TRBJ2-7
v_gene: TRBV7-9
abundance: NA
CDR3aa: CASSLGDLAEGPAYEQYF
CDR3nt: TGTGCCAGCAGCTTGGGGGACCTAGCGGAGGGCCCCGCCTACGAGCAGTACTTC

d_gene: TRBD2
j_gene: TRBJ2-4
v_gene: TRBV2
abundance: NA
CDR3aa: CASSDSGRNADIQYF
CDR3nt: TGTGCCAGCAGTGATAGCGGGAGAAATGCGGACATTCAGTACTTC

d_gene: TRBD1
j_gene: TRBJ1-2
v_gene: TRBV20-1
abundance: NA
CDR3aa: CSASSRGLRDGYTF
CDR3nt: TGCAGTGCTAGTTCCAGGGGGCTGCGTGATGGCTACACCTTC

d_gene: NA
j_gene: TRBJ1-2
v_gene: TRBV5-6
abundance: NA
CDR3aa: CASSFLGTVNYGYTF
CDR3nt: TGTGCCAGCAGCTTTCTCGGGACGGTTAACTATGGCTACACCTTC

d_gene: TRBD1
j_gene: TRBJ2-7
v_gene: TRBV18
abundance: NA
CDR3aa: CASSPSAGQGYEQYF
CDR3nt: TGTGCCAGCTCACCATCGGCGGGACAGGGCTACGAGCAGTACTTC

d_gene: NA
j_gene: TRBJ1-1
v_gene: TRBV27
abundance: NA
CDR3aa: CASSFWSGEKEAFF
CDR3nt: TGTGCCAGCAGTTTTTGGAGTGGTGAGAAAGAAGCTTTCTTT

d_gene: NA
j_gene: TRBJ1-1
v_gene: TRBV2
abundance: NA
CDR3aa: CASRGQGNTEAFF
CDR3nt: TGTGCCAGCCGGGGGCAGGGAAACACTGAAGCTTTCTTT

d_gene: NA
j_gene: TRBJ2-7
v_gene: TRBV6-5
abundance: NA
CDR3aa: CASSPGFYEQYF
CDR3nt: TGTGCCAGCAGCCCCGGATTCTACGAGCAGTACTTC

d_gene: NA
j_gene: TRBJ2-3
v_gene: TRBV7-9
abundance: NA
CDR3aa: CASSLTERASTDTQYF
CDR3nt: TGTGCCAGCAGCTTGACGGAGCGGGCCAGCACAGATACGCAGTATTTT

d_gene: NA
j_gene: TRBJ1-2
v_gene: TRBV6-5
abundance: NA
CDR3aa: CASSYGGGDGYTF
CDR3nt: TGTGCCAGCAGCTACGGGGGGGGTGATGGCTACACCTTC

d_gene: NA
j_gene: TRBJ2-2
v_gene: TRBV6-4
abundance: NA
CDR3aa: CASSDSGQNTGELFF
CDR3nt: TGTGCCAGCAGTGACTCGGGACAGAACACCGGGGAGCTGTTTTTT

d_gene: NA
j_gene: TRBJ2-1
v_gene: TRBV20-1
abundance: few
CDR3aa: CSASRGDSSYNEQFF
CDR3nt: TGCAGTGCTAGTAGGGGGGATAGCTCCTACAATGAGCAGTTCTTC

d_gene: NA
j_gene: TRBJ1-1
v_gene: TRBV6-4
abundance: NA
CDR3aa: CASSAQGMSTEAFF
CDR3nt: TGTGCCAGCAGTGCGCAGGGGATGAGCACTGAAGCTTTCTTT

d_gene: NA
j_gene: TRBJ1-3
v_gene: TRBV5-1
abundance: NA
CDR3aa: CASSEGGASGNTIYF
CDR3nt: TGCGCCAGCAGCGAAGGGGGGGCTTCTGGAAACACCATATATTTT

d_gene: NA
j_gene: TRBJ2-7
v_gene: TRBV7-3
abundance: NA
CDR3aa: CASSLPTGPYEQYF
CDR3nt: TGTGCCAGCAGCTTACCGACAGGACCCTACGAGCAGTACTTC

d_gene: NA
j_gene: TRBJ1-4
v_gene: TRBV9
abundance: NA
CDR3aa: CASSVALGANEKLFF
CDR3nt: TGTGCCAGCAGCGTAGCTCTCGGGGCTAATGAAAAACTGTTTTTT

d_gene: NA
j_gene: TRBJ2-1
v_gene: TRBV5-5
abundance: NA
CDR3aa: CASSPRLARENNEQFF
CDR3nt: TGTGCCAGCAGCCCCCGTCTAGCGCGAGAGAACAATGAGCAGTTCTTC

d_gene: NA
j_gene: TRBJ1-6
v_gene: TRBV21-1
abundance: few
CDR3aa: CASSKVVRRTDATSNSPLHF
CDR3nt: TGTGCCAGCAGCAAAGTAGTCCGGCGGACAGACGCGACAAGTAATTCACCCCTCCACTTT

d_gene: NA
j_gene: TRBJ1-1
v_gene: TRBV7-9
abundance: NA
CDR3aa: CASSQVGVEAFF
CDR3nt: TGTGCCAGCAGCCAAGTAGGGGTTGAAGCTTTCTTT

d_gene: TRBD2
j_gene: TRBJ2-1
v_gene: TRBV29-1
abundance: NA
CDR3aa: CSVEAGGIYNEQFF
CDR3nt: TGCAGCGTTGAAGCGGGAGGGATATACAATGAGCAGTTCTTC

d_gene: TRBD2
j_gene: TRBJ2-1
v_gene: TRBV19
abundance: NA
CDR3aa: CASSMAPRNGAGETNEQFF
CDR3nt: TGTGCCAGTAGTATGGCTCCCAGGAACGGAGCGGGAGAAACGAATGAGCAGTTCTTC

d_gene: NA
j_gene: TRBJ1-2
v_gene: TRBV29-1
abundance: NA
CDR3aa: CSLGLMGGYTF
CDR3nt: TGCAGCCTAGGGCTTATGGGTGGCTACACCTTC

d_gene: TRBD2
j_gene: TRBJ2-5
v_gene: TRBV5-1
abundance: once
CDR3aa: CASSSGGSGSVQETQYF
CDR3nt: TGCGCCAGCAGCTCGGGGGGGAGCGGGAGTGTCCAAGAGACCCAGTACTTC

d_gene: TRBD1
j_gene: TRBJ1-6
v_gene: TRBV18
abundance: NA
CDR3aa: CASSRDRSSPLHF
CDR3nt: TGTGCCAGCTCCCGGGACAGAAGCTCACCCCTCCACTTT

d_gene: NA
j_gene: TRBJ2-7
v_gene: TRBV6-5
abundance: few
CDR3aa: CASSYYSEQYF
CDR3nt: TGTGCCAGCAGTTACTACAGCGAGCAGTACTTC

d_gene: NA
j_gene: TRBJ2-1
v_gene: TRBV7-7
abundance: once
CDR3aa: CASSLTEYNEQFF
CDR3nt: TGTGCTAGCAGCTTGACGGAATACAATGAGCAGTTCTTC

d_gene: NA
j_gene: TRBJ1-5
v_gene: TRBV6-2/TRBV6-3
abundance: few
CDR3aa: CASSWGTGYQPQHF
CDR3nt: TGTGCCAGCAGTTGGGGAACAGGGTATCAGCCCCAGCATTTT

d_gene: TRBD1
j_gene: TRBJ2-7
v_gene: TRBV4-2
abundance: NA
CDR3aa: CASSLRGGTGGHEQYF
CDR3nt: TGTGCCAGCAGCCTAAGGGGTGGGACAGGGGGCCACGAGCAGTACTTC

d_gene: TRBD2
j_gene: TRBJ2-5
v_gene: TRBV6-2/TRBV6-3
abundance: NA
CDR3aa: CASSLGLAGVRETQYF
CDR3nt: TGTGCCAGCAGCCTCGGACTAGCGGGAGTTAGAGAGACCCAGTACTTC

d_gene: NA
j_gene: TRBJ2-7
v_gene: TRBV3-1/TRBV3-2
abundance: NA
CDR3aa: CASSQGPTGLEQYF
CDR3nt: TGTGCCAGCAGCCAAGGCCCTACTGGTCTTGAGCAGTACTTC

d_gene: NA
j_gene: TRBJ2-5
v_gene: TRBV23-1
abundance: NA
CDR3aa: CASSQKKETETQYF
CDR3nt: TGCGCCAGCAGTCAAAAGAAGGAGACGGAGACCCAGTACTTC

d_gene: NA
j_gene: TRBJ1-2
v_gene: TRBV6-1
abundance: NA
CDR3aa: CASSEREHYGYTF
CDR3nt: TGTGCCAGCAGTGAAAGGGAGCACTATGGCTACACCTTC

d_gene: NA
j_gene: TRBJ2-3
v_gene: TRBV10-3
abundance: NA
CDR3aa: CAIRAGAETDTQYF
CDR3nt: TGTGCCATCCGGGCAGGGGCGGAAACAGATACACAGTATTTT

d_gene: NA
j_gene: TRBJ2-1
v_gene: TRBV18
abundance: NA
CDR3aa: CASSPLAVSSYNEQFF
CDR3nt: TGTGCCAGCTCACCACTAGCGGTGAGCTCCTACAATGAGCAGTTCTTC

d_gene: TRBD1
j_gene: TRBJ2-2
v_gene: TRBV7-3
abundance: NA
CDR3aa: CASSLTGGQGWYNTGELFF
CDR3nt: TGTGCCAGCAGCTTAACTGGGGGACAGGGGTGGTATAACACCGGGGAGCTGTTTTTT

d_gene: TRBD1
j_gene: TRBJ1-5
v_gene: TRBV6-6
abundance: NA
CDR3aa: CASSDRGNQPQHF
CDR3nt: TGTGCCAGCAGCGACAGGGGAAATCAGCCCCAGCATTTT

d_gene: NA
j_gene: TRBJ2-5
v_gene: TRBV29-1
abundance: NA
CDR3aa: CSVETPGQETQYF
CDR3nt: TGCAGCGTTGAAACGCCTGGCCAAGAGACCCAGTACTTC